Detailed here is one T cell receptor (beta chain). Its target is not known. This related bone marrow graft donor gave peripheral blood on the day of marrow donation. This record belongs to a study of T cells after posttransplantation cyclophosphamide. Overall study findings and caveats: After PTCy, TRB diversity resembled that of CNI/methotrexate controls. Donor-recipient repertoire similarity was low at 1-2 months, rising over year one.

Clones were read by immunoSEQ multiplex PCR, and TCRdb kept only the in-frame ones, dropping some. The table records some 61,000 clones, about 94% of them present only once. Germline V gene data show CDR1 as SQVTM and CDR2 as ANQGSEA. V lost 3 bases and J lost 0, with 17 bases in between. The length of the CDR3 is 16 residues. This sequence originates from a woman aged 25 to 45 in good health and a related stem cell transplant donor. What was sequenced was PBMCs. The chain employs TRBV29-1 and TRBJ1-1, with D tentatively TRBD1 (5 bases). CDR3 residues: CSVDRGASVMNTEAFF. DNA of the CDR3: TGCAGCGTTGACAGAGGGGCCAGCGTCATGAACACTGAAGCTTTCTTT.